This TCR beta chain is drawn from a study of identical twins. Germline V CDR1 and CDR2: DFQATT, SNEGSKA (reference sequence). The CDR3 consists of 13 residues. Trimming pared 2 bases from V and 4 bases from J, leaving 9 bases between. This clonotype was counted once. Its target is unknown. Study-wide points: In cord blood, abundant beta clonotypes had fewer insertions; memory showed no trend. Conclusions were drawn cross-sectionally by statistical analysis, without following the same donors.

After template switching added a universal primer site, the resulting cDNA carried unique molecular identifiers. Each CDR3 protein gets one entry after TCRdb re-called the 5' RACE reads with MiXCR. The table records under 1 million distinct CDR3 sequences, 9% to 15% of them present only once. These records were also assigned to another study, of yellow fever vaccine responses in identical twins.

The sequencing input was PBMCs. The TCR comes from a woman aged 18-29 years in good health. The chain joins TRBV20-1 to TRBJ2-1; D is unresolved. This chain's CDR3 is CSARPPAYNEQFF. DNA of the CDR3: TGCAGTGCTAGACCCCCGGCGTACAATGAGCAGTTCTTC.